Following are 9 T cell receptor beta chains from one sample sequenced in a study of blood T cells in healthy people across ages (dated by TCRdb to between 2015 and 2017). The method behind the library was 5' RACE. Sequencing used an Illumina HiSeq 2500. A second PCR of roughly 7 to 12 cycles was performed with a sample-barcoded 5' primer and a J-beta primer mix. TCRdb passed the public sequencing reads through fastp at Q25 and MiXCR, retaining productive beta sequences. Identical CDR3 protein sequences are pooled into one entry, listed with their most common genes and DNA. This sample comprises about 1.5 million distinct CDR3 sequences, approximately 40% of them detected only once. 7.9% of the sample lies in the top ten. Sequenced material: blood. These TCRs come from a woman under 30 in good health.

The DNA of the CDR3 is TGTGCCACCAGCCCGGGAGGGCCTCTAGATACGCAGTATTTT. Residues: CATSPGGPLDTQYF. The V gene is TRBV15, the J gene TRBJ2-3, with 8 bases aligning to TRBD2. Looked up from germline, CDR1 is LNHNV and CDR2 is YYDKDF (reference sequence). With 5 bases clipped from V and 5 bases from J, the junction kept 6 bases outside the gene matches. The CDR3 contains 14 residues. Supplemented by reference TRBV15 and TRBJ2-3, the full variable domain reads DAMVIQNPRYQVTQFGKPVTLSCSQTLNHNVMYWYQQKSSQAPKLLFHYYDKDFNNEADTPDNFQSRRPNTSFCFLDIRSPGLGDTAMYLCATSPGGPLDTQYFGPGTRLTVL.

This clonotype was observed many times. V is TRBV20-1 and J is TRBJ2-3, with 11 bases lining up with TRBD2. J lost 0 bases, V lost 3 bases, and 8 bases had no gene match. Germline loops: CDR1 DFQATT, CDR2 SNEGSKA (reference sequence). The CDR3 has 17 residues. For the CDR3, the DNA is TGCAGTGCTAGGGGTCTACTAGCGGGGGCTAGCACAGATACGCAGTATTTT. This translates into CSARGLLAGASTDTQYF.

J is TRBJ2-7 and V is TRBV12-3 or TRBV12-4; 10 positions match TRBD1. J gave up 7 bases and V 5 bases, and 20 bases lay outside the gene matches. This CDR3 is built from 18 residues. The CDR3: CASSRQPQGQGLIREQYF. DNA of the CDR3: TGTGCCAGCAGTCGGCAACCCCAGGGACAGGGGCTTATACGGGAGCAGTACTTC.

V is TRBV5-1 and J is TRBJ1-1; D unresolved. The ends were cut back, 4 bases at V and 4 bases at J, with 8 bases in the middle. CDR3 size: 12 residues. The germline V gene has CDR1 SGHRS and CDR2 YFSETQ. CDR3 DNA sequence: TGCGCCAGCAGCGTAGACCGCACTGAAGCTTTCTTT. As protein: CASSVDRTEAFF. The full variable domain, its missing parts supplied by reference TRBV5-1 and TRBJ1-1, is KAGVTQTPRYLIKTRGQQVTLSCSPISGHRSVSWYQQTPGQGLQFLFEYFSETQRNKGNFPGRFSGRQFSNSRSEMNVSTLELGDSALYLCASSVDRTEAFFGQGTRLTVV.

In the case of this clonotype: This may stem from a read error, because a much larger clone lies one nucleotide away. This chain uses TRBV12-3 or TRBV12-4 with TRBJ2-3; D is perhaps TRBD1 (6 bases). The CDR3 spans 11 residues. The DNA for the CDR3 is TGTGCCGGCAGAGACAGGGATACGCAGTATTTT. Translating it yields CAGRDRDTQYF.

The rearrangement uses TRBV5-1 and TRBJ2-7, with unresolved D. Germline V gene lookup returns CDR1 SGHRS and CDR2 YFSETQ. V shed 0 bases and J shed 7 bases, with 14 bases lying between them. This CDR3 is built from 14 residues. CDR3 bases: TGCGCCAGCAGCTTGGACTTCTTCTACAATGAGCAGTACTTC. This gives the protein CASSLDFFYNEQYF.

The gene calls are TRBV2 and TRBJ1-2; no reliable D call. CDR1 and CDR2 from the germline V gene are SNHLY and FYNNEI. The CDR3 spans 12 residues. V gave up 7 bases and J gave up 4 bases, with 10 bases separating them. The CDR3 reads CASKFFLYGYTF. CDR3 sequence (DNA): TGTGCCAGCAAATTCTTCCTCTATGGCTACACCTTC.

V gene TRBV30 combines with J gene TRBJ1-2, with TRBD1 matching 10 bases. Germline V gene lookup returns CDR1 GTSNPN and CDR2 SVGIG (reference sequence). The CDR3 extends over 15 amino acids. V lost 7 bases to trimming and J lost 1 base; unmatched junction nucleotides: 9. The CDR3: CASRRGQGRNYGYTF. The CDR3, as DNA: TGTGCCTCGCGCCGGGGACAGGGGCGTAACTATGGCTACACCTTC.

Here the CDR3 DNA reads TGTGCCAGCAGCTTGCAGGGCGCAAGTTCACCCCTCCACTTT. Residues: CASSLQGASSPLHF. The chain recombines TRBV13 with TRBJ1-6; TRBD1 might be the D (5 bases). The ends were cut back, 3 bases at V and 9 bases at J, with 12 bases in the middle. Germline V gene data show CDR1 as PRHDT and CDR2 as FYEKMQ (reference sequence). CDR3 size: 14 residues.